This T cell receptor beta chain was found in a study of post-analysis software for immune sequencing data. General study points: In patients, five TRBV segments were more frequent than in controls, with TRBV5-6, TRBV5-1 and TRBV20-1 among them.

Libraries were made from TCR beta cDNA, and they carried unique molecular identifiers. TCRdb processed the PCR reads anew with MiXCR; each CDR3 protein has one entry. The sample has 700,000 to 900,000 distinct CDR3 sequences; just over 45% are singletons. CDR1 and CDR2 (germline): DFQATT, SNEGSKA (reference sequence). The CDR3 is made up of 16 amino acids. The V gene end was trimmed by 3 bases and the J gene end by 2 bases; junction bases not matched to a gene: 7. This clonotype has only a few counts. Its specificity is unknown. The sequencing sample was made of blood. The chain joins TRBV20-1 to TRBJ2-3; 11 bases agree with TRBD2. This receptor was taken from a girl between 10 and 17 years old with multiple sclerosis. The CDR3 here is CSASELTSGITDTQYF. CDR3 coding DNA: TGCAGTGCTAGCGAGCTGACTAGCGGGATCACAGATACGCAGTATTTT.